One and the same sample provided the 27 T cell receptor beta chains below, sequenced in a study of blood T cell repertoires in COVID-19. Using immunoSEQ multiplex PCR, the repertoire was profiled, and TCRdb retains in-frame clones only, with some absent. Of 65,000 to 90,000 clones in the sample, around 90% are singletons; the top ten hold about 7%. Source material: peripheral blood. These receptors were collected from a human donor in a cohort sampled during active COVID-19.

The sample holds a few counts of this clone. The V call is TRBV4-1, the J call TRBJ1-1; weak D call: TRBD1 (6 bases). V lost 2 bases to trimming and J lost 5 bases, with 6 bases between them. There are 12 residues in the CDR3. Germline V gene lookup returns CDR1 MGHRA and CDR2 YSYEKL. In DNA form, the CDR3 reads TGCGCCAGCAGCCAAACAGGGACTGAAGCTTTCTTT. This encodes CASSQTGTEAFF.

This clone was seen a handful of times. This chain uses TRBV11-2 with TRBJ1-2, with D tentatively TRBD1 (6 bases). Germline-derived CDR1 and CDR2 are SGHAT and FQNNGV. V was pared by 5 bases and J by 8 bases, with 15 bases between. The CDR3 is made up of 13 amino acids. The CDR3 loop reads CASSPRPTGGYTF. For the CDR3, the DNA is TGTGCCAGCAGCCCCCGGCCTACAGGGGGCTACACCTTC.

This chain joins TRBV5-4 and TRBJ1-1; 9 bases fit TRBD1. The CDR3 contains 16 residues. Germline CDR1 SGHNT, CDR2 YYREEE (reference sequence). V shed 5 bases, J shed 4 bases, and the junction held 12 bases outside the gene matches. The CDR3 nucleotides are TGTGCCAGCAGACACAGTACCGGGACAGGGCCCACTGAAGCTTTCTTT. Its protein product is CASRHSTGTGPTEAFF.

CDR3 protein: CASSAWDSGKYEQYF. The CDR3 region has the DNA TGTGCCAGCAGTGCATGGGACAGCGGAAAGTACGAGCAGTACTTC. This chain connects TRBV25-1 to TRBJ2-7, with 7 nucleotides matching TRBD1. This CDR3 region has 15 residues. Germline-derived CDR1 and CDR2 are MGHDK and SYGVNS. V trimming: 4 bases; J trimming: 4 bases; junction bases outside the gene matches: 10.

The rearrangement links TRBV18 to TRBJ1-5; 9 bases are shared with TRBD1. The trim removed 0 bases at V and 3 bases at J, leaving 3 bases unmatched. Germline CDR1 reads KGHSH; CDR2 reads LQKENI. This CDR3 spans 16 amino acids. The CDR3 region is CASSPPGTGINQPQHF. CDR3 DNA sequence: TGTGCCAGCTCACCACCGGGGACAGGGATCAATCAGCCCCAGCATTTT.

The chain recombines TRBV18 with TRBJ1-4; D is ambiguous. The ends were cut back, 4 bases at V and 2 bases at J, with 14 bases in the middle. Germline CDR1 KGHSH, CDR2 LQKENI. This CDR3 comprises 16 residues. CDR3 sequence reads: CASSRFDAGTNEKLFF. In DNA form, the CDR3 reads TGTGCCAGCTCACGGTTTGATGCAGGCACTAATGAAAAACTGTTTTTT.

This clone was seen just once. The chain employs TRBV5-5 and TRBJ1-5; the match to TRBD1 covers 8 bases. The CDR3 runs 14 residues. Losses at the gene ends were 4 bases for V and 5 bases for J; bases not matched to a gene: 5. The germline V gene has CDR1 SGHKS and CDR2 YYEKEE (reference sequence). For the CDR3, the DNA is TGTGCCAGCAGCCTCGACAGGGGAGATCAGCCCCAGCATTTT. Translation: CASSLDRGDQPQHF.

This clone occurred once. This rearrangement joins TRBV28 to TRBJ2-2; TRBD1 agrees at 9 bases. The CDR3 loop spans 13 amino acids. The ends lost 11 bases at V and 4 bases at J; junction bases unmatched: 5. Germline-derived CDR1 and CDR2 are MDHEN and SYDVKM. CDR3 protein: CAYRGRSTGELFF. In DNA, the CDR3 is TGTGCCTACAGGGGGCGCAGCACCGGGGAGCTGTTTTTT. The whole variable domain, remainder taken from reference TRBV28 and TRBJ2-2, is DVKVTQSSRYLVKRTGEKVFLECVQDMDHENMFWYRQDPGLGLRLIYFSYDVKMKEKGDIPEGYSVSREKKERFSLILESASTNQTSMYLCAYRGRSTGELFFGEGSRLTVL.

The chain carries TRBV28 and TRBJ1-6, with TRBD1 as a possible D gene (6 bases). The V and J ends lost 6 bases and 0 bases respectively, with 9 bases between them. There are 15 residues in the CDR3. Germline V gives CDR1 MDHEN, CDR2 SYDVKM. The CDR3, as DNA: TGTGCCAGCAGAGGACAGAGCTCCTATAATTCACCCCTCCACTTT. Its protein is CASRGQSSYNSPLHF.

The gene calls are TRBV3-1 (or the pseudogene TRBV3-2) and TRBJ2-5; the match to TRBD1 covers 8 bases. Germline V CDR1 and CDR2: LGHDT, YNNKEL (reference sequence). V shed 4 bases, J shed 4 bases, and the junction held 5 bases outside the gene matches. This CDR3 is built from 14 residues. CDR3 protein: CASSPTGVPETQYF. The CDR3 DNA follows: TGTGCCAGCAGCCCGACAGGGGTCCCAGAGACCCAGTACTTC.

The CDR3 nucleotides are TGTGCCAGCAGTGAAAAGCCCCCGGGGGGAGGAAACACCATATATTTT. Its translation is CASSEKPPGGGNTIYF. V usage is TRBV6-1 and J usage is TRBJ1-3; possibly TRBD1 for D (5 bases). CDR3 length: 16 amino acids. V was trimmed by 2 bases and J by 4 bases, leaving 15 bases between them. CDR1 MNHNS and CDR2 SASEGT come from the germline V gene.

The V and J genes are TRBV28 and TRBJ1-1; 8 bases map to TRBD1. Germline CDR1 is MDHEN and CDR2 is SYDVKM. This CDR3 comprises 17 residues. The V segment lost 2 bases and the J segment 2 bases; nucleotides outside the gene matches: 10. In DNA, the CDR3 is TGTGCCAGCAGTTTAATGGTGCAGGGGGCGGGAAACACTGAAGCTTTCTTT. Amino acid sequence: CASSLMVQGAGNTEAFF.

The CDR3: CASSAPLGGTGELFF. For the CDR3, the DNA is TGTGCCAGCAGCGCTCCCCTGGGGGGCACCGGGGAGCTGTTTTTT. The rearrangement joins TRBV9 to TRBJ2-2, with D possibly being TRBD2 (6 bases). The CDR3 is made up of 15 amino acids. V was shortened by 3 bases and J by 4 bases, with 13 bases between the two germline ends. CDR1 and CDR2 (germline): SGDLS, YYNGEE.

The chain combines TRBV7-2 with TRBJ2-3; 13 positions match TRBD2. Trimming removed 5 bases from V and 2 bases from J; junction bases left unmatched: 7. The CDR3 contains 17 residues. Germline V gene lookup returns CDR1 SGHTA and CDR2 FQGNSA. CDR3 nucleotides: TGTGCCAGCAGCCGGACTAGCGGGGGTGTAATCACAGATACGCAGTATTTT. It specifies CASSRTSGGVITDTQYF.

This chain uses TRBV12-5 with TRBJ1-2; 9 bases map to TRBD1. From germline, CDR1 is LGHNT and CDR2 FRNRAP. CDR3 size: 14 residues. With 0 bases clipped from V and 7 bases from J, the junction kept 3 bases outside the gene matches. CDR3 protein: CASGLVQGAGGYTF. DNA of the CDR3: TGTGCTAGTGGTTTGGTACAGGGGGCGGGTGGCTACACCTTC.

The V and J genes are TRBV3-1 (or the pseudogene TRBV3-2) and TRBJ2-2; 12 bases line up with TRBD1. V dropped 1 base and J dropped 3; count of bases not matched to a gene: 3. CDR3 length: 17 residues. The germline gives CDR1 LGHDT, CDR2 YNNKEL (reference sequence). The CDR3: CASSQAGTGGYTGELFF. The DNA of the CDR3 is TGTGCCAGCAGCCAAGCCGGGACAGGGGGCTACACCGGGGAGCTGTTTTTT.

This rearrangement joins TRBV6-2 or TRBV6-3 to TRBJ2-7, with D possibly TRBD2 on 5 matching bases. CDR1 MNHEY and CDR2 SVGEGT come from the germline V gene. V lost 6 bases and J lost 11, with 17 bases in between. The CDR3 totals 12 residues. CDR3 protein: CASSQNFLEEYF. In DNA, the CDR3 is TGTGCCAGCAGCCAGAATTTCTTGGAGGAGTACTTC.

This clone was seen only once. V usage is TRBV21-1 and J usage is TRBJ2-3; the D call of TRBD1 is as the table states it, not checked on the DNA. TRBV21-1 is assigned pseudogene status. The CDR3 contains 21 residues. CDR3 loop: CASSLMAGTGSPSPSTDTQYF. CDR3 sequence (DNA): TGTGCCAGCAGCCTGATGGCGGGCACAGGGTCACCATCTCCTAGCACAGATACGCAGTATTTT.

The chain couples TRBV9 to TRBJ1-5; a possible D gene is TRBD1 (5 bases). V was pared by 0 bases and J by 4 bases, with 8 bases between. CDR1 SGDLS and CDR2 YYNGEE come from the germline V gene. The CDR3 contains 14 residues. The CDR3 loop is CASSVGGGNQPQHF. As DNA, the CDR3 is TGTGCCAGCAGCGTAGGGGGGGGGAATCAGCCCCAGCATTTT.

The chain carries TRBV6-6 and TRBJ2-7; D is uncertain. The CDR3 loop spans 14 amino acids. Trimming left V 4 bases short and J 0 bases short, with 10 bases between. Germline CDR1 and CDR2: MNHNY and SVGAGI (reference sequence). The CDR3 reads CASSFDFSSYEQYF. The CDR3, as DNA: TGTGCCAGCAGTTTTGATTTTAGCTCCTACGAGCAGTACTTC.

The chain has TRBV3-1 (or the pseudogene TRBV3-2) and TRBJ1-6; weak D call: TRBD1 (5 bases). The V end lost 1 base, the J end lost 8 bases, and 12 bases lay between the germline ends. This CDR3 is 15 amino acids long. Per germline, CDR1 LGHDT and CDR2 YNNKEL (reference sequence). For the CDR3, the DNA is TGTGCCAGCAGCCAAGTAGCAGGGATGGATTCACCCCTCCACTTT. Protein: CASSQVAGMDSPLHF.

The chain uses TRBV5-6 and TRBJ2-3; 7 bases align to TRBD1. With 4 bases clipped from V and 3 bases from J, the junction kept 11 bases outside the gene matches. CDR1 and CDR2 (germline): SGHDT, YYEEEE. The CDR3 is made up of 16 amino acids. The CDR3 region has the DNA TGTGCCAGCAGCCTAGGGGGCAGGGGGTCGACAGATACGCAGTATTTT. Protein sequence: CASSLGGRGSTDTQYF.

The chain joins TRBV7-9 to TRBJ2-5, with 8 positions matching TRBD2. The germline V gene has CDR1 SEHNR and CDR2 FQNEAQ (reference sequence). The J segment lost 2 bases and the V segment lost 1 base, leaving 3 bases of the junction unmatched. The CDR3 consists of 15 residues. CDR3 in DNA: TGTGCCAGCAGCTTAGGAGCGGGGGTTCAAGAGACCCAGTACTTC. Translating it yields CASSLGAGVQETQYF.

The V gene is TRBV11-3, the J gene TRBJ2-2, with D tentatively TRBD1 (5 bases). This CDR3 is 15 amino acids long. Trimming removed 0 bases from V and 6 bases from J, with 11 bases in between. CDR1 SGHNT and CDR2 YENEEA come from the germline V gene. In DNA form, the CDR3 reads TGTGCCAGCAGCTTAGATGGGGCTAAGGCCGGGGAGCTGTTTTTT. It yields the protein CASSLDGAKAGELFF.

V gene TRBV28 combines with J gene TRBJ1-5; 7 nucleotides agree with TRBD1. Germline V gene data show CDR1 as MDHEN and CDR2 as SYDVKM. The CDR3 extends over 15 amino acids. After removal of 8 bases from V and 9 bases from J, the junction contained 16 bases not matched to a gene. The CDR3 coding sequence is TGTGCCAGCCATTCAGGGGGGCAATCAGTGCCGCCCCAGCATTTT. Translating it yields CASHSGGQSVPPQHF.

The chain couples TRBV25-1 to TRBJ1-2, with D unresolved. The CDR3 extends over 14 amino acids. CDR1 and CDR2 from the germline V gene are MGHDK and SYGVNS. Trimming left V 2 bases short and J 6 bases short, with 13 bases between. The CDR3 region is CASSEPNPSDGYTF. In nucleotides, the CDR3 is TGTGCCAGCAGTGAACCGAACCCGTCGGATGGCTACACCTTC.

The chain has TRBV5-1 and TRBJ2-3; TRBD2 agrees at 8 bases. The CDR3 consists of 15 residues. The germline CDR1 and CDR2 sequences are SGHRS and YFSETQ. After removal of 2 bases from V and 2 bases from J, the junction contained 4 bases not matched to a gene. CDR3 in amino acids: CASSFGAGATDTQYF. The CDR3 region has the DNA TGCGCCAGCAGCTTTGGAGCGGGGGCCACAGATACGCAGTATTTT.